This TCR beta chain came from a study of blood T cell repertoires in COVID-19. For the study at large: The study drew acute and convalescent COVID-19 samples from the United States, Italy and Spain.

Source study methods: The assay estimated nucleated cells by amplifying reference gene primers. The protocol was immunoSEQ multiplex PCR, while the TCRdb copy is restricted to in-frame clones and leaves out a portion. That table furnishes V, J and clone size, whereas the DNA furnished D and trimming. The sample includes about 97,000 clones, approximately 91% of them seen just once. Germline V gives CDR1 SGHTA, CDR2 FQGNSA. This CDR3 contains 17 residues. J lost 2 bases, V lost 5 bases, and 8 bases had no gene match. This clonotype was sampled from a man between 45 and 60 years old with acute or convalescent COVID-19. The rearrangement links TRBV7-2 to TRBJ2-1, with 11 bases lining up with TRBD2. Sequencing input: peripheral blood. The CDR3: CASSIRSSGGTYNEQFF. The DNA of the CDR3 is TGTGCCAGCAGCATTAGGTCTAGCGGGGGGACCTACAATGAGCAGTTCTTC.